This T cell receptor beta chain was sequenced for a study of shared clonotypes between healthy human individuals. Study in general: Plates per donor: three CD4 naive, three CD4 memory, two CD8 naive, one CD8 memory. Overall study results and limits: Clonotype sharing across several donors was observed for around 5% of naive CD4 clonotypes. Larger estimated richness was generally recorded for naive subsets relative to memory subsets.

Caucasian adults living in Nashville, Tennessee, provided all samples. Assay used: immunoSEQ multiplex PCR; TCRdb lists only in-frame clones, some missing. Of around 700,000 clones listed, around 72% are singletons. Worth noting for this clone: Its antigen is undetermined.

The CDR3 contains 14 residues. Germline CDR1 MNHEY, CDR2 SMNVEV (reference sequence). Trimming took off 4 bases at V and 2 bases at J, with 11 bases between the two ends. Source material: memory CD4+ T cells sorted from blood. This sample's subset: CD45RA-negative fraction. This sequence originates from a young woman in good health. The rearrangement links TRBV27 to TRBJ2-5, with D perhaps matching TRBD1 (6 bases). The CDR3 spells CASSYRQDQETQYF. In DNA, the CDR3 is TGTGCCAGCAGTTACCGACAGGATCAAGAGACCCAGTACTTC.